This T cell receptor beta chain emerged from a study of control samples from healthy donors and cancer patients. This clone appeared a single time. Germline values: CDR1 GTSNPN, CDR2 SVGIG (reference sequence). The J segment lost 0 bases and the V segment lost 1 base, leaving 9 bases of the junction unmatched. The CDR3 loop spans 16 amino acids. Clones were read by immunoSEQ multiplex PCR, and TCRdb kept only the in-frame ones, dropping some. This table holds 24,000 or so clones, around 83% found once. Specimen: PBMCs. The rearrangement joins TRBV30 to TRBJ2-7, with TRBD2 identical over 7 bases. The TCR originated in a man aged 55 to 70 with head and neck cancer. The CDR3 reads CAWSGRSGARSYEQYF. DNA for the CDR3: TGTGCCTGGAGTGGGAGGAGCGGGGCCCGCTCCTACGAGCAGTACTTC.